The 3 T cell receptor beta chains given below trace back to one sample, sequenced in a study of blood T cell repertoires in COVID-19. This table comes from immunoSEQ multiplex PCR, and its TCRdb copy is limited to in-frame clones, with some not included. Among 320,000 or so clones, approximately 88% were seen once, and the ten largest hold less than 5.5%. What was sequenced was PBMCs or T cells enriched from blood (not recorded which). The receptor set was obtained from a man aged 25 to 40 who had recovered from COVID-19.

This clone was observed once. This chain uses TRBV12-3 or TRBV12-4 with TRBJ1-1; D is possibly TRBD1 (6 bases). The CDR3 is made up of 13 amino acids. V was pared by 4 bases and J by 7 bases, with 13 bases between. This chain's CDR3 is CASSWTVKLEAFF. The CDR3 coding sequence is TGTGCCAGCAGTTGGACAGTCAAACTTGAAGCTTTCTTT.

V gene TRBV27 combines with J gene TRBJ2-3; 8 bases fit TRBD1. CDR1 MNHEY and CDR2 SMNVEV come from the germline V gene (reference sequence). Germline trimming cut 2 bases from V and 1 base from J; bases unmatched to any gene: 5. This CDR3 has 16 amino acids. CDR3 amino acids: CASSLGAGQGTDTQYF. The DNA of the CDR3 is TGTGCCAGCAGTTTAGGGGCGGGACAGGGCACAGATACGCAGTATTTT.

This clone was recorded once. The chain recombines TRBV5-1 with TRBJ2-2; D is perhaps TRBD1 (6 bases). The germline V gene has CDR1 SGHRS and CDR2 YFSETQ. CDR3 length equals 17 residues. The ends were cut back, 2 bases at V and 0 bases at J, with 14 bases in the middle. CDR3 loop: CASSLTPGHTNTGELFF. The CDR3 DNA reads as TGCGCCAGCAGCTTAACACCGGGACATACGAACACCGGGGAGCTGTTTTTT.